The source of this T cell receptor (beta chain) is a study of identical twins. TCRdb independently ran MiXCR on the 5' RACE reads; one entry per CDR3 protein. The sample shows about 690,000 distinct CDR3 sequences, 5.5% to 6.5% of them seen only once. This clonotype has ten or more counts. Germline CDR1 reads SGHVS; CDR2 reads FNYEAQ. The CDR3 contains 15 residues. Unmatched junction bases numbered 7, after V lost 5 bases and J lost 2 bases. Sequencing input: naive T cells sorted from blood. The chain employs TRBV7-6 and TRBJ2-7; 9 nucleotides align to TRBD1. The sequence came from a man between 18 and 35 years old in good health. The CDR3, as DNA: TGTGCCAGCAGCCCTCGACAGGGGGGGGCCTACGAGCAGTACTTC. Translation: CASSPRQGGAYEQYF.